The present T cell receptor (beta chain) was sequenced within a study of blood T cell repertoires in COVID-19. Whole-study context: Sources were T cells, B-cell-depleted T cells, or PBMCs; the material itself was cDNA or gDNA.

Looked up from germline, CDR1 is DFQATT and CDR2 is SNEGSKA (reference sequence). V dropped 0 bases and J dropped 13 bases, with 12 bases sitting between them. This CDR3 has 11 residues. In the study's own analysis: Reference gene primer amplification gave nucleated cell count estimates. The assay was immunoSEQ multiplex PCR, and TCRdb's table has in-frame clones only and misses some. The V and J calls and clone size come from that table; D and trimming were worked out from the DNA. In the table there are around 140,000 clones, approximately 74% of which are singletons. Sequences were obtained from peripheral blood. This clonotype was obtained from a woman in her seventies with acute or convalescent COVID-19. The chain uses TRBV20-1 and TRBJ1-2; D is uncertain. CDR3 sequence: CSARDSRRVTF. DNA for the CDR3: TGCAGTGCTAGAGACTCCCGAAGAGTCACCTTC.